Each of the 19 T cell receptor beta chains below was sequenced from the same sample in a study of cytomegalovirus exposure and HLA in healthy donors. This PCR relied on a set of 60 Vbeta primers and 13 Jbeta primers. Libraries were prepared by immunoSEQ multiplex PCR; TCRdb keeps only in-frame clonotypes and omits some of them. This sample has 150,000 or so clones, with 70% found just once. Sequencing was done on a sample of PBMCs. Source of these receptors: a man between 18 and 29 years old in good health and CMV-seropositive.

This clone appeared a few times. The gene calls are TRBV6-1 and TRBJ2-1; no definite D call. The CDR3 length is 15 residues. Between the trimmed V and J ends, which lost 10 bases and 0 bases, there was a span of 16 bases. The V gene's germline CDR1 is MNHNS and CDR2 SASEGT. This CDR3 is CANAIDPSSYNEQFF. The CDR3 DNA follows: TGTGCCAACGCCATCGACCCTAGCTCCTACAATGAGCAGTTCTTC.

This chain links TRBV6-5 with TRBJ1-2, with TRBD1 matching over 8 bases. CDR1 is MNHEY and CDR2 is SVGAGI in the germline V gene. This CDR3 is 14 amino acids long. J gave up 4 bases and V 6 bases, and 7 bases lay outside the gene matches. The CDR3 loop reads CASRHKDRAYGYTF. In nucleotides, the CDR3 is TGTGCCAGCAGACACAAGGACAGGGCCTATGGCTACACCTTC.

This chain connects TRBV13 to TRBJ2-7; 13 bases fit TRBD2. V shed 0 bases and J 2 bases; nucleotides not matched to a gene: 1. CDR1 is PRHDT and CDR2 is FYEKMQ in the germline V gene (reference sequence). CDR3 size: 16 residues. CDR3: CASSLGTSGGTYEQYV. DNA of the CDR3: TGTGCCAGCAGCTTAGGGACTAGCGGGGGGACCTACGAGCAGTACGTC.

Here the CDR3 reads CASGGGSGTGELFF. CDR3 DNA sequence: TGTGCCAGTGGCGGCGGGAGCGGCACCGGGGAGCTGTTTTTT. The chain joins TRBV19 to TRBJ2-2; 7 bases map to TRBD2. Germline V gene sequence: CDR1 LNHDA, CDR2 SQIVND (reference sequence). Unmatched junction bases numbered 7, after V lost 8 bases and J lost 4 bases. This CDR3 comprises 14 residues.

The chain joins TRBV10-3 to TRBJ1-4, with TRBD1 identical over 8 bases. Germline-derived CDR1 and CDR2 are ENHRY and SYGVKD. The CDR3 sequence is 15 residues long. V shed 4 bases and J 7 bases; nucleotides not matched to a gene: 8. CDR3 protein: CAISVDGQGPEKLFF. CDR3 nucleotide sequence: TGTGCCATCAGTGTGGACGGACAGGGTCCTGAAAAACTGTTTTTT.

The V call is TRBV6-1, the J call TRBJ2-5; 7 bases align to TRBD2. This CDR3 region has 17 residues. J was trimmed by 2 bases and V by 4 bases; bases with no gene match: 13. CDR1 and CDR2 from the germline V gene are MNHNS and SASEGT. The CDR3 is CASSGGGSGSGQETQYF. The CDR3 DNA reads as TGTGCCAGCAGTGGGGGGGGATCAGGGTCTGGACAAGAGACCCAGTACTTC.

V gene TRBV10-3 combines with J gene TRBJ2-2; D is possibly TRBD1 (6 bases). The CDR3 extends over 15 amino acids. Trimming removed 3 bases from V and 3 bases from J, with 11 bases in between. Germline-derived CDR1 and CDR2 are ENHRY and SYGVKD. The CDR3 nucleotides read TGTGCCATCAGTGACACAGGGTGGGACACCGGGGAGCTGTTTTTT. Protein: CAISDTGWDTGELFF.

The gene calls are TRBV6-5 and TRBJ2-3, with no clear D. The germline V gene has CDR1 MNHEY and CDR2 SVGAGI. The CDR3 spans 12 residues. Trimming stripped 8 bases from V and 1 base from J, with 7 bases between. The CDR3 nucleotides are TGTGCCAGCCGGGTGGGCACAGATACGCAGTATTTT. Encoded protein: CASRVGTDTQYF.

A few counts support this clone. The chain employs TRBV18 and TRBJ1-2, with a possible D match to TRBD1 (5 bases). Per germline, CDR1 KGHSH and CDR2 LQKENI. This CDR3 contains 13 residues. V lost 3 bases and J lost 1, with 6 bases in between. Here the CDR3 reads CASSPQGNYGYTF. CDR3 sequence (DNA): TGTGCCAGCTCACCCCAGGGTAACTATGGCTACACCTTC.

The gene calls are TRBV18 and TRBJ2-2; 7 bases are a match to TRBD1. The germline CDR1 and CDR2 sequences are KGHSH and LQKENI. The J segment lost 0 bases and the V segment lost 10 bases, leaving 14 bases of the junction unmatched. The CDR3 runs to 17 residues. CDR3 coding DNA: TGTGCCACATACCGGCAGGGGGTAAATACGAACACCGGGGAGCTGTTTTTT. Translated: CATYRQGVNTNTGELFF.

A single count supports this clone. The chain links TRBV5-6 to TRBJ2-2, with 8 bases lining up with TRBD1. V shed 3 bases, J shed 0 bases, and the junction held 13 bases outside the gene matches. CDR1 is SGHDT and CDR2 is YYEEEE in the germline V gene. This CDR3 contains 19 residues. The CDR3 sequence is CASSSPGTGTVANTGELFF. The CDR3 DNA sequence: TGTGCCAGCAGCTCGCCCGGGACAGGAACGGTAGCGAACACCGGGGAGCTGTTTTTT.

This clone was detected once. This sequence joins TRBV14 and TRBJ2-1, with D maybe TRBD2 (5 bases). CDR1 and CDR2 (germline): SGHDN, FVKESK. The CDR3 consists of 15 residues. V gave up 3 bases and J gave up 2 bases, with 11 bases separating them. The CDR3 region is CASSQAGRAYNEQFF. The CDR3, as DNA: TGTGCCAGCAGCCAGGCGGGCCGGGCCTACAATGAGCAGTTCTTC.

This clone was recorded a few times. The chain is built from TRBV14 and TRBJ2-5, with 9 nucleotides matching TRBD2. Trimming removed 4 bases from V and 5 bases from J; junction bases left unmatched: 11. Germline V CDR1 and CDR2: SGHDN, FVKESK. The CDR3 consists of 16 residues. The CDR3 region is CASSPESSGAWETQYF. The CDR3 DNA reads TGTGCCAGCAGCCCGGAGTCTAGCGGGGCTTGGGAGACCCAGTACTTC.

V and J are TRBV28 and TRBJ1-2; no clear D gene. CDR3 size: 14 residues. Germline values: CDR1 MDHEN, CDR2 SYDVKM. The ends were cut back, 7 bases at V and 3 bases at J, with 15 bases in the middle. The CDR3 is CASIVGGSDYGYTF. CDR3 bases: TGTGCCAGCATCGTCGGAGGGAGCGACTATGGCTACACCTTC.

This clone has only one observation. Different DNA sequences within this sample yield the same CDR3. CDR3 DNA: TGTGCCTGGAGTGTACGGGGGGACACTGAAGCTTTCTTT. This translates into CAWSVRGDTEAFF. The chain employs TRBV30 and TRBJ1-1; a weak D match, TRBD1 (5 bases). The CDR3 runs 13 residues. V lost 0 bases and J lost 3, with 8 bases in between. Germline V gives CDR1 GTSNPN, CDR2 SVGIG (reference sequence).

The chain couples TRBV28 to TRBJ2-7; maybe TRBD2 (6 bases). The CDR3 sequence is 15 residues long. Trimming pared 5 bases from V and 2 bases from J, leaving 16 bases between. CDR1 MDHEN and CDR2 SYDVKM come from the germline V gene. The CDR3 reads CASSPPNGSPYEQYV. CDR3 nucleotide sequence: TGTGCCAGCAGTCCCCCGAACGGGAGCCCCTACGAGCAGTACGTC.

Only a few counts were recorded for this clone. The V call is TRBV7-8, the J call TRBJ1-1, with TRBD1 as a possible D gene (5 bases). The CDR3 loop spans 14 amino acids. Germline assignment: CDR1 SGHVS and CDR2 FQNEAQ. Trimming stripped 4 bases from V and 6 bases from J, with 15 bases between. The CDR3 DNA follows: TGTGCCAGCAGCTCAGACCTGGGACTGGCTGAAGCTTTCTTT. This codes for CASSSDLGLAEAFF.

This CDR3 reads CASSLQGAVNTEAFF. CDR3 bases: TGTGCCAGCAGCTTACAGGGGGCCGTGAACACTGAAGCTTTCTTT. The rearrangement joins TRBV7-8 to TRBJ1-1; 8 bases are shared with TRBD1. The V gene end was trimmed by 2 bases and the J gene end by 0 bases; junction bases not matched to a gene: 2. Looked up from germline, CDR1 is SGHVS and CDR2 is FQNEAQ. The CDR3 extends over 15 amino acids.

The chain joins TRBV27 to TRBJ1-1; TRBD1 is a possible D gene (6 bases). The germline CDR1 and CDR2 sequences are MNHEY and SMNVEV (reference sequence). Trimming pared 6 bases from V and 4 bases from J, leaving 18 bases between. The CDR3 is 15 residues long. CDR3 residues: CASSLTGTLGTEAFF. CDR3 bases: TGTGCCAGCAGCCTTACAGGGACCTTGGGCACTGAAGCTTTCTTT.